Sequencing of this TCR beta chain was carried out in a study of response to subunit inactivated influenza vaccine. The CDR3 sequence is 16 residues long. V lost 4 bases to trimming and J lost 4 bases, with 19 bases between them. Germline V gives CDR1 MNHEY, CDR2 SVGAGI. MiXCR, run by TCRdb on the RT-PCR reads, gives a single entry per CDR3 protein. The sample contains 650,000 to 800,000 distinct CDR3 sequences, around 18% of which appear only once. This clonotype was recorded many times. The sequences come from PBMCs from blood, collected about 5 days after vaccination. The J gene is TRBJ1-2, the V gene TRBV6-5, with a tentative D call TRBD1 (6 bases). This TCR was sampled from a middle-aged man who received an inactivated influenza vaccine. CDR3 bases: TGTGCCAGCAGTTCACTCCAGGCCGTAGGGGGCTATGGCTACACCTTC. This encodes CASSSLQAVGGYGYTF.